The T cell receptor (beta chain) described here comes from a study of blood T cell repertoires in COVID-19. Looked up from germline, CDR1 is MNHEY and CDR2 is SMNVEV (reference sequence). Trimming removed 3 bases from V and 6 bases from J; junction bases left unmatched: 7. The CDR3 contains 15 residues. Assay: immunoSEQ multiplex PCR; the TCRdb copy retains only in-frame clones and omits some. The table shows under 250,000 clones, with approximately 80% occurring only once. The V gene is TRBV27, the J gene TRBJ2-7, with TRBD2 identical over 11 bases. This receptor was identified in a man aged 55 to 70 who had recovered from COVID-19. The sample consisted of PBMCs or T cells enriched from blood (not recorded which). For the CDR3, the DNA is TGTGCCAGCAGTTTCCTGACTAGCGGGGTGCGCGAGCAGTACTTC. Translating gives CASSFLTSGVREQYF.